This T cell receptor beta chain was retrieved from a study of PD-L1 blockade in urothelial cancer. About the study: Administration of atezolizumab to patients began in about 2014, at 1,200 mg intravenously every 3 weeks.

In germline, CDR1 is SGHAT, CDR2 FQNNGV. V lost 3 bases, J lost 1 base, and 5 bases stayed unmatched. This CDR3 is 17 amino acids long. Added to each PCR by spiking were synthetic TCR analog templates. Sequencing was performed with immunoSEQ multiplex PCR; in TCRdb, only in-frame clones are kept and a portion is missing. The sample carries around 25,000 clones, approximately 90% recorded once. Pretreatment and on-treatment samples were taken, numbering 1 to 8 per patient. The V call is TRBV11-2, the J call TRBJ2-1; TRBD2 agrees at 11 bases. The TCR originated in a man aged 45-65 years with urothelial cancer. This specimen consisted of PBMCs, obtained around atezolizumab (anti-PD-L1) treatment. This CDR3 reads CASSLVAGGRSYNEQFF. As DNA, the CDR3 is TGTGCCAGCAGCTTGGTAGCGGGGGGGCGGTCCTACAATGAGCAGTTCTTC.